This T cell receptor (beta chain) was identified during a study of patients and donors after allogeneic stem cell transplantation. TCRdb itself ran the RT-PCR reads through MiXCR, one entry per CDR3 protein. This sample has roughly 30,000 distinct CDR3 sequences; approximately 6.2% occur once, and the top ten carry about 35%. This clonotype was seen at least ten times. V was clipped by 1 base and J by 0 bases, with 18 bases between them. Germline CDR1 SEHNR, CDR2 FQNEAQ (reference sequence). The length of the CDR3 is 18 residues. What was sequenced was blood, either unsorted or a sorted T cell fraction (not recorded which). The rearrangement joins TRBV7-9 to TRBJ1-2; D not certain. This TCR was recovered from a human donor who was either an allogeneic HSCT recipient or a stem cell or donor lymphocyte infusion donor (not recorded which). It is not recorded whose cells these are; they may come from a transplant donor. The CDR3 DNA follows: TGTGCCAGCAGCTTAGGCGGAACAAGGAAAATGGCTAACTATGGCTACACCTTC. Translated: CASSLGGTRKMANYGYTF.